The clone carrying this T cell receptor beta chain showed up just once. What it binds is unknown. V lost 5 bases and J lost 9; bases outside the gene matches: 7. The CDR3 runs to 13 residues. Per the germline V gene, CDR1 is MNHEY and CDR2 is SVGAGI. Both 60 Vbeta primers and 13 Jbeta primers went into the PCR. The repertoire was sequenced with immunoSEQ multiplex PCR; TCRdb's copy has only in-frame clones and lacks some. Here the sample spans 170,000 or so clones, 77% being singletons. The entry originates in a study of cytomegalovirus exposure and HLA in healthy donors. Study-level background: From approximately 170 million T cells, an earlier analysis saw 117 million unique TCR beta sequences.

Study findings and constraints: Presence/absence analyses supposed approximately even sequencing depth among donors. In vitro confirmation showed three CMV-associated chains to be CMV antigen specific.

The source of this sequence is a young woman in good health and CMV-seropositive. The sequencing sample was made of PBMCs. The chain couples TRBV6-5 to TRBJ1-1; 9 positions agree with TRBD1. CDR3 sequence: CASSGDRAGKAFF. The CDR3, as DNA: TGTGCCAGCAGTGGGGACAGGGCTGGAAAAGCTTTCTTT.